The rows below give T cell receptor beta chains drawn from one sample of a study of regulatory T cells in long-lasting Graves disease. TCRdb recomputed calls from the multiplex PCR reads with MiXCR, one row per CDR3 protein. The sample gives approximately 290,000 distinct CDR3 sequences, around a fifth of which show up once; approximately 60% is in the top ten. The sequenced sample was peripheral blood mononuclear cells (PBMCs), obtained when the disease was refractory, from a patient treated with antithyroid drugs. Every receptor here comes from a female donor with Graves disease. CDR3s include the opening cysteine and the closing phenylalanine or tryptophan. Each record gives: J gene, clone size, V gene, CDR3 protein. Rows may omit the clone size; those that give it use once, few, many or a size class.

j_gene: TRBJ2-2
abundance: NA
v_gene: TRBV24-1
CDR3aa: CATSDWRTSGRIGELFF

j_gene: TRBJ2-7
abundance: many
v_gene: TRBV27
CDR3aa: CASWGVDNYEQYF

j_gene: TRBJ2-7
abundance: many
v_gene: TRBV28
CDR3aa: CASRLGRASAFYEQYF

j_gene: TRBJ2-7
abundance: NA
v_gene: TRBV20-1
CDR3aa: CSASPPFLPEQYF

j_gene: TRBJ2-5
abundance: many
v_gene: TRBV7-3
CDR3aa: CASSKNHQETQYF

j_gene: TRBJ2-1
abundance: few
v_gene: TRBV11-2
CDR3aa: CASSYRRAYNEQFF

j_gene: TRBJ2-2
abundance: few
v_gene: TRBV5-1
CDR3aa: CASSLAQAGWVTGELFF

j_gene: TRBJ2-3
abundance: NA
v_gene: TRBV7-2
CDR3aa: CASTPSADTQYF

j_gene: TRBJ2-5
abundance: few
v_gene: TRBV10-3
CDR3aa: CASQGGQQETQYF

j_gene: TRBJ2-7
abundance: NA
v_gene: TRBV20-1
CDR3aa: CSALGGTAGRDRYEQYF

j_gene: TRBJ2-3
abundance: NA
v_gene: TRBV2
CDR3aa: CASSEALSGLWVYF

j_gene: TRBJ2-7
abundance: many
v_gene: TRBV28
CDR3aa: CASSPGTGLYEQYF

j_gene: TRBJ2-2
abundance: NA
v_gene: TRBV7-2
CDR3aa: CASSLGNPGELFF

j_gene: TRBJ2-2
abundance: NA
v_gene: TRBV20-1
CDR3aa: CSAPPRSPGTGELFF

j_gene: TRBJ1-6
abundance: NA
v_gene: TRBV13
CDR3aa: CASSLGPGRNSPLHF

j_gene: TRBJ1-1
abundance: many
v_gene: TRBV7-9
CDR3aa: CASSLAGAGGTEAFF

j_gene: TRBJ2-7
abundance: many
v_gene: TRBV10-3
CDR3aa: CAIGKLAGELNGEQYF

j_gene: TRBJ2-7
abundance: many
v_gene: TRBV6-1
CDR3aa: CASLGQEAYEQYF

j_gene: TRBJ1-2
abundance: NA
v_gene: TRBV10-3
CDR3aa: CAISAMDQGDGYTF

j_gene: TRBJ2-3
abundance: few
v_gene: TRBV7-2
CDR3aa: CASSSLTGARTDTQYF

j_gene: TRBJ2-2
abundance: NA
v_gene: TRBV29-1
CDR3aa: CSVGGTNTGELFF

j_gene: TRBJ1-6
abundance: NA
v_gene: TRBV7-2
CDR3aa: CASSVDHIYSPLHF

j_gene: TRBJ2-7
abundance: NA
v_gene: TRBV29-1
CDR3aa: CSVAGQGGLSEQYF

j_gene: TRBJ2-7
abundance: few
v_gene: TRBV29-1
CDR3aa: CSVNFRDPGGYEQYF

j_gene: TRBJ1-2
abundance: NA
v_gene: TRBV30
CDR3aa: CAWRRDRTYGYTF

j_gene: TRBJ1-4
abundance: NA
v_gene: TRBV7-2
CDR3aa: CASSSTRTARNEKLFF

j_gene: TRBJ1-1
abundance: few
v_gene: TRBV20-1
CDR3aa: CSARAGARTEAFF

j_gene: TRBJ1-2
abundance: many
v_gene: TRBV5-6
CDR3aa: CASSRIRQGVYGYTF

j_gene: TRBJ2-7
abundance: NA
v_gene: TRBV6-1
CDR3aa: CASSKDRGHTYEQYF

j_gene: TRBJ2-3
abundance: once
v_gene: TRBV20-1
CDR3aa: CSARVIGAGGLKVTQYF

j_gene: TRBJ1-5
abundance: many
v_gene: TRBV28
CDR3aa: CASSFTDNQPQHF

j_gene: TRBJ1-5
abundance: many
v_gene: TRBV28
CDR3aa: CASRVDTNQPQHF

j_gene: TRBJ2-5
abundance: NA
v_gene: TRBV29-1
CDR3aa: CSVAAPRQETQYF

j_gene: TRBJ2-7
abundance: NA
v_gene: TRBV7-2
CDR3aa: CASSLVPGPSYEQYF

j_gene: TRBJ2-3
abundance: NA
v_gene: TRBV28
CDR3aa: CATLGQRTDTQYF